The next 21 T cell receptor beta chains were all read from a single sample in a study of tumor T cells in aggressive B-cell lymphoma. Method: immunoSEQ multiplex PCR; TCRdb's copy keeps in-frame clones and lacks some. The sample lists 9,000 to 13,000 clones, roughly 91% occurring once. Input material: tumor tissue. The receptor set was obtained from an adult with diffuse large B cell lymphoma.

This chain connects TRBV7-9 to TRBJ1-1; 9 bases agree with TRBD1. V lost 5 bases to trimming and J lost 6 bases; unmatched junction nucleotides: 10. The CDR3 has 15 residues. Germline V gene sequence: CDR1 SEHNR, CDR2 FQNEAQ (reference sequence). The CDR3 reads CASSRRGQGDAEAFF. The CDR3 DNA sequence: TGTGCCAGCAGCCGCAGGGGACAGGGAGACGCTGAAGCTTTCTTT.

The genes are TRBV18 and TRBJ1-1, with TRBD1 identical over 7 bases. CDR1 and CDR2 (germline): KGHSH, LQKENI. The CDR3 spans 14 residues. V lost 1 base to trimming and J lost 5 bases; unmatched junction nucleotides: 4. The CDR3, as DNA: TGTGCCAGCTCACCACTTACAGGGGAGACTGAAGCTTTCTTT. This translates into CASSPLTGETEAFF. Full variable domain (rest looked up from reference TRBV18 and TRBJ1-1): NAGVMQNPRHLVRRRGQEARLRCSPMKGHSHVYWYRQLPEEGLKFMVYLQKENIIDESGMPKERFSAEFPKEGPSILRIQQVVRGDSAAYFCASSPLTGETEAFFGQGTRLTVV.

V gene TRBV6-1 combines with J gene TRBJ2-1, with a possible D match to TRBD2 (5 bases). The CDR3 has 13 amino acids. The germline V gene encodes CDR1 MNHNS and CDR2 SASEGT. The germline V and J ends were trimmed by 4 bases and 8 bases, with 12 bases remaining between them. CDR3 coding DNA: TGTGCCAGCAGTGGATTTACTAGTCATGAGCAGTTCTTC. Its protein is CASSGFTSHEQFF.

The rearrangement uses TRBV4-2 and TRBJ1-3; no firm D call. The germline gives CDR1 LGHNA, CDR2 YNFKEQ. Trimming took off 0 bases at V and 0 bases at J, with 6 bases between the two ends. The CDR3 length is 15 residues. CDR3 amino acids: CASSQDRHSGNTIYF. Here the CDR3 DNA reads TGTGCCAGCAGCCAAGACAGGCACTCTGGAAACACCATATATTTT.

V usage is TRBV6-6 and J usage is TRBJ1-5; D unclear. This CDR3 is built from 14 residues. Looked up from germline, CDR1 is MNHNY and CDR2 is SVGAGI (reference sequence). V was shortened by 2 bases and J by 9 bases, with 14 bases between the two germline ends. The CDR3 protein is CASSYASAQWPQHF. The CDR3 DNA is TGTGCCAGCAGTTACGCGTCCGCCCAATGGCCCCAGCATTTT.

The rearrangement uses TRBV5-1 and TRBJ2-7; D might be TRBD1 (5 bases). The V gene lost 0 bases and the J gene lost 6 bases, with 13 bases spanning the gap. There are 14 residues in the CDR3. Germline CDR1 SGHRS, CDR2 YFSETQ. DNA of the CDR3: TGCGCCAGCAGCTTGGAGGGGATTGGGTTCGAGCAGTACTTC. It is translated as CASSLEGIGFEQYF.

The rearrangement joins TRBV5-6 to TRBJ2-7, with 8 bases identical to TRBD1. J was trimmed by 4 bases and V by 4 bases; bases with no gene match: 7. Germline CDR1 is SGHDT and CDR2 is YYEEEE. The CDR3 is 14 residues long. The CDR3 coding sequence is TGTGCCAGCAGCAGACGGACAGGGAATTACGAGCAGTACTTC. Its protein product is CASSRRTGNYEQYF.

The chain uses TRBV9 and TRBJ1-3, with a tentative D call TRBD1 (5 bases). CDR3 length: 16 amino acids. V dropped 4 bases and J dropped 0 bases, with 14 bases sitting between them. CDR1 SGDLS and CDR2 YYNGEE come from the germline V gene. CDR3 sequence reads: CASSRAQGSSGNTIYF. DNA for the CDR3: TGTGCCAGCAGCCGGGCTCAGGGTAGCTCTGGAAACACCATATATTTT.

This clone was recorded only once. The J gene is TRBJ1-5, the V gene TRBV19; 11 nucleotides align to TRBD1. This CDR3 is 16 amino acids long. With 1 base clipped from V and 7 bases from J, the junction kept 6 bases outside the gene matches. Germline assignment: CDR1 LNHDA and CDR2 SQIVND (reference sequence). The CDR3 loop reads CASSIAGTGGHQPQHF. The CDR3 coding sequence is TGTGCCAGTAGTATAGCCGGGACAGGGGGTCACCAGCCCCAGCATTTT.

In its sample, this clone was seen once. The CDR3 region has the DNA TGTGCCAGCAGCTTAGGGGGCCCCTACACTGAAGCTTTCTTT. This translates into CASSLGGPYTEAFF. The chain uses TRBV7-2 and TRBJ1-1; TRBD1 is a possible D gene (5 bases). The CDR3 loop spans 14 amino acids. CDR1 SGHTA and CDR2 FQGNSA come from the germline V gene. V was clipped by 1 base and J by 3 bases, with 9 bases between them. Using reference TRBV7-2 and TRBJ1-1 for the parts outside the CDR3, the full variable domain is GAGVSQSPSNKVTEKGKDVELRCDPISGHTALYWYRQSLGQGLEFLIYFQGNSAPDKSGLPSDRFSAERTGGSVSTLTIQRTQQEDSAVYLCASSLGGPYTEAFFGQGTRLTVV.

For this clone: Mismatch with germline at one junction end may stem from a read error. This rearrangement joins TRBV13 to TRBJ2-2; the match to TRBD1 covers 7 bases. Germline CDR1 reads PRHDT; CDR2 reads FYEKMQ (reference sequence). This CDR3 region has 15 residues. DNA for the CDR3: TGTGCCAGCAGCTTATCGGACAGGAACACCGGGAAGCTGTTTTTT. It encodes CASSLSDRNTGKLFF.

The V and J genes are TRBV5-1 and TRBJ2-1; TRBD1 aligns across 7 bases. V shed 5 bases, J shed 10 bases, and the junction held 15 bases outside the gene matches. The CDR3 is 15 residues long. Germline lookup yields CDR1 SGHRS and CDR2 YFSETQ. The DNA of the CDR3 is TGCGCCAGCAGGGTAGGGGGCGCCCTCTGGGAGGAGCAGTTCTTC. It codes for CASRVGGALWEEQFF.

This clone was recorded once. V is TRBV6-6 and J is TRBJ2-5; TRBD2 matches 8 bases. With V trimmed by 6 bases and J by 1 base, 7 bases remained unmatched. The CDR3 is 15 residues long. Germline CDR1 reads MNHNY; CDR2 reads SVGAGI (reference sequence). The CDR3 DNA reads as TGTGCCAGCAGACGCTCGACTAGCGCCCAAGAGACCCAGTACTTC. Translating gives CASRRSTSAQETQYF.

The chain links TRBV5-8 to TRBJ2-3; D is undetermined. CDR3 length: 12 amino acids. Germline CDR1 and CDR2: SGHTS and YDEGEE. V lost 1 base, J lost 3 bases, and 3 bases lay in between. The CDR3 DNA sequence: TGTGCCAGCAGCTTGCTTACAGATACGCAGTATTTT. As protein: CASSLLTDTQYF.

V and J are TRBV30 and TRBJ1-1; perhaps TRBD1 as D (6 bases). V lost 2 bases to trimming and J lost 5 bases, with 18 bases between them. From germline, CDR1 is GTSNPN and CDR2 SVGIG (reference sequence). This CDR3 contains 15 residues. The CDR3 protein is CAWSTGQGRETEAFF. In DNA, the CDR3 is TGTGCCTGGAGTACCGGCCAGGGGAGGGAAACTGAAGCTTTCTTT.

The chain employs TRBV5-1 and TRBJ2-5; a possible D gene is TRBD1 (5 bases). The end of the DNA aligns better with TRBJ2-7, so the J call may be wrong. The germline V gene encodes CDR1 SGHRS and CDR2 YFSETQ. This CDR3 is built from 13 residues. The CDR3 coding sequence is TGCGCCAGCAGCTTCCAGGGATCCTACGAGCAGTACTTC. Translating gives CASSFQGSYEQYF.

This clone was detected only once. CDR3 nucleotides: TGTGCCAGCCGGGAGGGGGGCCCAGGTAACATTCAGTACTTC. Protein: CASREGGPGNIQYF. V usage is TRBV12-1 and J usage is TRBJ2-4; the table's D call TRBD2 went unverified against the DNA. TRBV12-1 constitutes a pseudogene. The CDR3 runs to 14 residues.

This chain connects TRBV5-5 to TRBJ2-6; 7 bases agree with TRBD1. This CDR3 is built from 17 residues. The V gene's germline CDR1 is SGHKS and CDR2 YYEKEE (reference sequence). V trimming: 5 bases; J trimming: 0 bases; junction bases outside the gene matches: 8. CDR3 sequence (DNA): TGTGCCAGCAGTCCCGACGACAGGGTCTCTGGGGCCAACGTCCTGACTTTC. It is translated as CASSPDDRVSGANVLTF.

J is TRBJ2-5 and V is TRBV2; no clear D gene. Per germline, CDR1 SNHLY and CDR2 FYNNEI. CDR3 length: 12 amino acids. Trimming shortened V by 5 bases and J by 3 bases, and 7 bases separated the two germline ends. CDR3: CASSHREETQYF. The CDR3 DNA is TGTGCCAGCAGTCACAGAGAAGAGACCCAGTACTTC.

V usage is TRBV10-2 and J usage is TRBJ2-5; a weak D match, TRBD2 (6 bases). In germline, CDR1 is WSHSY, CDR2 SAAADI. The CDR3 is made up of 16 amino acids. Trimming removed 4 bases from V and 5 bases from J, with 20 bases in between. The CDR3 region is CASSGILAFEDETQYF. CDR3 coding DNA: TGCGCCAGCAGTGGCATTCTAGCGTTTGAGGATGAGACCCAGTACTTC.

This chain joins TRBV5-1 and TRBJ2-7; TRBD2 agrees at 7 bases. Germline lookup yields CDR1 SGHRS and CDR2 YFSETQ. V lost 4 bases and J lost 5; bases outside the gene matches: 12. This CDR3 has 15 amino acids. As DNA, the CDR3 is TGCGCCAGCAGCGTCGGAGCTCGGGGGGTAGACGAGCAGTACTTC. Translated, it gives CASSVGARGVDEQYF.